These T cell receptor beta chains were read from a single sample in a study of T-cell memory formation after mild COVID-19. MiXCR, applied by TCRdb to the 5' RACE reads, yields one record per CDR3 protein. The sample has around 320,000 distinct CDR3 sequences, 15% to 20% seen once. Sequencing was done on a sample of PBMCs or a T cell subset sorted from them (not recorded which). The receptor source for this set is a young man who had mild COVID-19 (a few samples of this study predate the infection). Cell type and time point are not known. The CDR3 runs from the conserved cysteine through the conserved F or W. The order of the fields is J gene, V gene, CDR3 protein.

TRBJ1-2 | TRBV7-9 | CASSRVLEGGYTF
TRBJ1-4 | TRBV7-6 | CASSLLDIDEKLFF
TRBJ2-1 | TRBV12-3/TRBV12-4 | CASTLGSEQFF
TRBJ2-3 | TRBV11-1 | CASSLVDRRYTDTQYF
TRBJ2-5 | TRBV9 | CASSVGVGTQYF
TRBJ1-2 | TRBV7-2 | CASSLRTDYGYTF
TRBJ2-7 | TRBV6-1 | CASSEAHGDHEQYF
TRBJ2-2 | TRBV5-1 | CASSPETGELFF
TRBJ2-4 | TRBV7-9 | CASSLVFRGAKNIQYF
TRBJ2-2 | TRBV6-5 | CASKGLAGTGELFF
TRBJ2-3 | TRBV12-3/TRBV12-4 | CASSLARSWRGASTDTQYF
TRBJ2-5 | TRBV5-1 | CASSLTTSGGGETQYF
TRBJ2-5 | TRBV6-1 | CASSLRAGGQETQYF
TRBJ2-4 | TRBV20-1 | CSALPGGTAKNIQYF
TRBJ1-1 | TRBV7-8 | CASSSLQGATEAFF
TRBJ1-5 | TRBV20-1 | CSAAGTGRGNQPQHF
TRBJ1-5 | TRBV5-1 | CASSLFPDSNQPQHF
TRBJ1-3 | TRBV5-1 | CASSLVGQGSGNTIYF
TRBJ1-2 | TRBV9 | CASSVASRGGPSGYTF
TRBJ2-5 | TRBV5-1 | CASSLSPVRGQETQYF
TRBJ2-1 | TRBV5-1 | CASSLGALSSYNEQFF
TRBJ2-5 | TRBV27 | CASRGLEETQYF
TRBJ2-7 | TRBV4-3 | CASSQDHGDFYEQYF
TRBJ2-6 | TRBV21-1 | CASSKPGVLTF
TRBJ2-6 | TRBV4-1 | CASRSPGSGANVLTF
TRBJ1-5 | TRBV28 | CASSLSGGRIQPQHF
TRBJ2-7 | TRBV15 | CATSSSRGASYEQYF
TRBJ2-1 | TRBV9 | CASSVEQVRDEQFF
TRBJ2-3 | TRBV11-2 | CASSLDSGGYTDTQYF
TRBJ1-5 | TRBV7-2 | CASSSHRGEQPQHF
TRBJ1-5 | TRBV7-2 | CASSGTGRYQPQHF
TRBJ1-5 | TRBV29-1 | CSVGDTPQPQHF
TRBJ2-1 | TRBV12-3/TRBV12-4 | CASSLGTGRNNEQFF
TRBJ1-6 | TRBV6-2/TRBV6-3 | CASSYSPGSYNSPLHF
TRBJ2-5 | TRBV5-1 | CASSLGTTGQETQYF
TRBJ2-3 | TRBV20-1 | CSARDIVLGTTQYF
TRBJ2-3 | TRBV5-6 | CASSPGITSTDTQYF
TRBJ2-1 | TRBV7-2 | CASSLDAQGVNEQFF
TRBJ1-2 | TRBV12-3/TRBV12-4 | CASSLGQGSYTF
TRBJ1-1 | TRBV7-3 | CASSPKGDPNTEAFF
TRBJ1-5 | TRBV7-9 | CASSLKSETPQHF
TRBJ2-3 | TRBV4-1 | CASSFTRGSTDTQYF
TRBJ1-1 | TRBV7-8 | CASSLFFKGTNTEAFF
TRBJ2-4 | TRBV5-1 | CASRPGRVDNIQYF
TRBJ2-3 | TRBV9 | CASSVSGDFSQDTQYF
TRBJ1-1 | TRBV6-4 | CASSDEGRRTEAFF
TRBJ2-1 | TRBV5-1 | CASSLGLAGDTSYEQFF
TRBJ2-5 | TRBV4-3 | CASSRGEERKETQYF
TRBJ2-3 | TRBV11-2 | CASNRPQDTPSTDTQYF
TRBJ2-3 | TRBV20-1 | CSARASSTDTQYF
TRBJ2-5 | TRBV7-2 | CARSRGAGGRKETQYF
TRBJ2-7 | TRBV4-3 | CASSQDLGRPSYEQYF
TRBJ2-3 | TRBV11-2 | CASSLGRGVTDTQYF
TRBJ2-3 | TRBV20-1 | CSASGVTDTQYF
TRBJ2-1 | TRBV10-3 | CAISDRVGYNEQFF
TRBJ2-2 | TRBV11-1 | CASSLSTLGTGELFF
TRBJ1-6 | TRBV12-3/TRBV12-4 | CASSPGGVGGSPLHF